The clone carrying this T cell receptor (beta chain) was detected a few times. TCRdb processed the 5' RACE reads anew with MiXCR; each CDR3 protein has one entry. In the table there are roughly 120,000 distinct CDR3 sequences, around 13% of which are singletons. The sample originates from a study of early T cells in non-severe SARS-CoV-2 infection. Trimming took off 2 bases at V and 3 bases at J, with 13 bases between the two ends. Germline assignment: CDR1 LGHDT and CDR2 YNNKEL (reference sequence). The CDR3 has 15 residues. The chain combines TRBV3-1 with TRBJ1-2, with D perhaps matching TRBD1 (5 bases). The clonotype comes from an adult who was a healthcare worker with PCR-confirmed SARS-CoV-2 infection or an uninfected control (not recorded which). The sample consisted of whole blood, taken at baseline. The CDR3 nucleotides read TGTGCCAGCAGCCAAACCCTCCAGGGTTACTATGGCTACACCTTC. This sequence encodes CASSQTLQGYYGYTF.